Below, 29 T cell receptor beta chains from the same sample are listed, as sequenced in a study of blood T cells in healthy people across ages. A second PCR, run for about 7 to 11 cycles, used a sample-barcoded 5' primer plus a J-beta primer mix. Using its own MiXCR run on the 5' RACE reads, TCRdb lists one record per CDR3 protein. The sample has roughly 700,000 distinct CDR3 sequences, approximately 25% seen once; the top ten hold roughly 9%. These same records also appear under a second study, on T cells of mothers and their children.

The sample taken for sequencing was blood. The receptors derive from a boy aged 10-17 years in good health.

This clonotype came up a few times. The J gene is TRBJ1-6, the V gene TRBV6-2 or TRBV6-3, with 7 positions matching TRBD1. CDR1 and CDR2 from the germline V gene are MNHEY and SVGEGT. This CDR3 contains 14 residues. The J segment lost 9 bases and the V segment lost 8 bases, leaving 10 bases of the junction unmatched. Here the CDR3 reads CASAPEGARSPLHF. CDR3 DNA sequence: TGTGCCAGCGCCCCTGAGGGGGCGCGTTCACCCCTCCACTTT.

Comment on this clonotype: Compared with germline, one end of the junction differs, possibly owing to a read error. The chain couples TRBV4-2 to TRBJ2-5; 10 bases align to TRBD1. Germline assignment: CDR1 LGHNA and CDR2 YNFKEQ. The CDR3 loop spans 17 amino acids. For the CDR3, the DNA is TGTGCCAGCAGCCCCGGGACAGGGGTCGGTTTGGGAGAGTCCCAGTACTTC. Residues: CASSPGTGVGLGESQYF.

V and J are TRBV20-1 and TRBJ1-1, with a tentative D call TRBD1 (6 bases). This CDR3 spans 14 amino acids. The ends were cut back, 5 bases at V and 6 bases at J, with 19 bases in the middle. CDR1 and CDR2 from the germline V gene are DFQATT and SNEGSKA (reference sequence). The CDR3 reads CSALRGKTESEAFF. For the CDR3, the DNA is TGCAGTGCTTTAAGGGGGAAGACAGAGTCTGAAGCTTTCTTT.

This clonotype has only a few counts. This chain connects TRBV5-1 to TRBJ2-1; D is possibly TRBD1 or TRBD2 (5 bases each). From germline, CDR1 is SGHRS and CDR2 YFSETQ. The CDR3 consists of 15 residues. Trimming left V 0 bases short and J 5 bases short, with 12 bases between. The CDR3: CASSLAGARHNEQFF. CDR3 coding DNA: TGCGCCAGCAGCTTGGCCGGGGCTCGGCACAATGAGCAGTTCTTC.

This clonotype has a handful of counts. CDR3 in DNA: TGCAGCGTTGGAGATGAAGGACGGGGCTACACCTTC. The encoded protein is CSVGDEGRGYTF. The V call is TRBV29-1, the J call TRBJ1-2; no firm D call. V lost 4 bases to trimming and J lost 8 bases, with 14 bases between them. This CDR3 is 12 amino acids long. The germline V gene has CDR1 SQVTM and CDR2 ANQGSEA.

The J gene is TRBJ2-5, the V gene TRBV28, with D perhaps matching TRBD1 (5 bases). The CDR3 has 14 residues. Germline V gene lookup returns CDR1 MDHEN and CDR2 SYDVKM. V shed 3 bases and J shed 4 bases, with 12 bases lying between them. The CDR3 region is CASSFRGLRETQYF. In DNA, the CDR3 is TGTGCCAGCAGTTTTAGGGGTTTACGAGAGACCCAGTACTTC.

In its sample, this clonotype was seen a few times. The chain has TRBV28 and TRBJ1-1; no firm D call. Germline CDR1 MDHEN, CDR2 SYDVKM. The CDR3 spans 14 residues. V lost 1 base to trimming and J lost 4 bases, with 10 bases between them. The CDR3 bases are TGTGCCAGCAGTTTATTCGGGGAGGGCACTGAAGCTTTCTTT. Translating gives CASSLFGEGTEAFF. The variable domain in full, with the rest retrieved from reference TRBV28 and TRBJ1-1, is DVKVTQSSRYLVKRTGEKVFLECVQDMDHENMFWYRQDPGLGLRLIYFSYDVKMKEKGDIPEGYSVSREKKERFSLILESASTNQTSMYLCASSLFGEGTEAFFGQGTRLTVV.

CDR3 DNA sequence: TGTGCCAGCAGTGAGTTTGGGGACAATCAGCCCCAGCATTTT. This translates into CASSEFGDNQPQHF. The J gene is TRBJ1-5, the V gene TRBV25-1, with unresolved D. V shed 3 bases and J shed 3 bases, with 9 bases lying between them. Germline CDR1 reads MGHDK; CDR2 reads SYGVNS. The CDR3 totals 14 residues.

The gene calls are TRBV29-1 and TRBJ1-2; 8 nucleotides line up with TRBD1. The CDR3 is made up of 17 amino acids. Trimming at V came to 1 base and at J to 8 bases, leaving 18 bases not matched to a gene. The germline V gene encodes CDR1 SQVTM and CDR2 ANQGSEA. The CDR3 DNA sequence: TGCAGCGTTGAAGGAGCGGACAGGGAGTTCTCCGATGAAGGCTACACCTTC. Translating it yields CSVEGADREFSDEGYTF.

The chain combines TRBV27 with TRBJ1-1; weak D call: TRBD1 (6 bases). Trimming shortened V by 1 base and J by 2 bases, and 8 bases separated the two germline ends. There are 14 residues in the CDR3. Germline V gene data show CDR1 as MNHEY and CDR2 as SMNVEV (reference sequence). The CDR3 here is CASSLWGPNTEAFF. Written as DNA, the CDR3 is TGTGCCAGCAGTTTATGGGGGCCTAACACTGAAGCTTTCTTT.

The chain joins TRBV20-1 to TRBJ2-7; 7 bases map to TRBD1. This CDR3 has 12 amino acids. Germline CDR1 and CDR2: DFQATT and SNEGSKA (reference sequence). V dropped 4 bases and J dropped 2; count of bases not matched to a gene: 2. The CDR3 loop is CSATDRTYEQYF. The DNA of the CDR3 is TGCAGTGCTACGGACAGGACCTACGAGCAGTACTTC.

This clonotype was detected only a few times. The J gene is TRBJ2-5, the V gene TRBV7-9; TRBD1 matches 7 bases. CDR3 length: 15 residues. The V segment lost 1 base and the J segment 4 bases; nucleotides outside the gene matches: 6. Germline V CDR1 and CDR2: SEHNR, FQNEAQ (reference sequence). The CDR3 here is CASSLEDRVVETQYF. The CDR3, as DNA: TGTGCCAGCAGCTTAGAAGACAGGGTAGTAGAGACCCAGTACTTC.

The V gene is TRBV7-2, the J gene TRBJ2-3; D possibly uses TRBD1 or TRBD2 (5 bases each). CDR3 length: 13 amino acids. Germline V gives CDR1 SGHTA, CDR2 FQGNSA. With 5 bases removed from V and 9 bases from J, the gap between germline ends came to 15 bases. Here the CDR3 reads CASSPHLGTTQYF. CDR3 DNA sequence: TGTGCCAGCAGCCCCCACCTGGGGACGACGCAGTATTTT. The entire variable domain, with the rest obtained from reference TRBV7-2 and TRBJ2-3, is as follows: GAGVSQSPSNKVTEKGKDVELRCDPISGHTALYWYRQSLGQGLEFLIYFQGNSAPDKSGLPSDRFSAERTGGSVSTLTIQRTQQEDSAVYLCASSPHLGTTQYFGPGTRLTVL.

The V and J genes are TRBV4-1 and TRBJ1-5; D not certain. Germline lookup yields CDR1 MGHRA and CDR2 YSYEKL. With 4 bases removed from V and 1 base from J, the gap between germline ends came to 14 bases. This CDR3 spans 16 amino acids. In nucleotides, the CDR3 is TGCGCCAGCAGCCCCACGGGGAAAGGGAGCAATCAGCCCCAGCATTTT. Translation gives CASSPTGKGSNQPQHF.

This chain joins TRBV7-8 and TRBJ1-3; D is perhaps TRBD1 (5 bases). This CDR3 has 13 residues. The V end lost 1 base, the J end lost 8 bases, and 9 bases lay between the germline ends. Germline CDR1 is SGHVS and CDR2 is FQNEAQ. This CDR3 is CASSLVGGDTIYF. The CDR3 nucleotides read TGTGCCAGCAGCTTAGTAGGAGGGGACACCATATATTTT.

The chain is built from TRBV25-1 and TRBJ1-1; weak D call: TRBD1 (5 bases). The germline V gene encodes CDR1 MGHDK and CDR2 SYGVNS. Trimming removed 3 bases from V and 2 bases from J, with 19 bases in between. This CDR3 comprises 17 residues. Written as DNA, the CDR3 is TGTGCCAGCAGTGAGCTCCCCTTCGACAGCCCAAACACTGAAGCTTTCTTT. Encoded protein: CASSELPFDSPNTEAFF. The variable domain in full, completed from reference TRBV25-1 and TRBJ1-1, reads EADIYQTPRYLVIGTGKKITLECSQTMGHDKMYWYQQDPGMELHLIHYSYGVNSTEKGDLSSESTVSRIRTEHFPLTLESARPSHTSQYLCASSELPFDSPNTEAFFGQGTRLTVV.

The rearrangement joins TRBV28 to TRBJ1-5; D is unresolved. The CDR3 has 13 residues. In germline, CDR1 is MDHEN, CDR2 SYDVKM. V was trimmed by 7 bases and J by 4 bases, leaving 11 bases between them. CDR3 bases: TGTGCCAGCAACCGGCAGATAAATCAGCCCCAGCATTTT. The encoded protein is CASNRQINQPQHF.

The chain carries TRBV7-2 and TRBJ2-5, with D uncertain. The V end lost 2 bases, the J end lost 2 bases, and 6 bases lay between the germline ends. CDR3 size: 13 residues. Germline V CDR1 and CDR2: SGHTA, FQGNSA. CDR3 coding DNA: TGTGCCAGCAGCTTAAACTGGCAAGAGACCCAGTACTTC. As protein: CASSLNWQETQYF.

This rearrangement joins TRBV7-8 to TRBJ2-1; D gene unclear. Germline-derived CDR1 and CDR2 are SGHVS and FQNEAQ. Trimming stripped 2 bases from V and 0 bases from J, with 14 bases between. The CDR3 extends over 17 amino acids. The CDR3 protein is CASSLRAASSSYNEQFF. The CDR3, as DNA: TGTGCCAGCAGCTTACGGGCGGCCAGTAGCTCCTACAATGAGCAGTTCTTC.

The chain joins TRBV12-3 or TRBV12-4 to TRBJ1-2; unclear D gene. The CDR3 totals 13 residues. Deletions cut 7 bases from V and 2 bases from J, with 11 bases between. CDR3 sequence: CASTSKINYGYTF. In DNA, the CDR3 is TGTGCCAGCACCTCTAAAATAAACTATGGCTACACCTTC.

This clonotype was seen repeatedly, ten times or more. The chain recombines TRBV7-9 with TRBJ2-1; 10 positions match TRBD2. Per germline, CDR1 SEHNR and CDR2 FQNEAQ (reference sequence). The CDR3 extends over 15 amino acids. V trimming: 2 bases; J trimming: 4 bases; junction bases outside the gene matches: 2. CDR3 region: CASSLTSGVYNEQFF. The CDR3 bases are TGTGCCAGCAGCTTAACTAGCGGGGTTTACAATGAGCAGTTCTTC.

This clonotype was seen a handful of times. The chain carries TRBV28 and TRBJ2-4, with D perhaps matching TRBD1 (5 bases). This CDR3 has 15 amino acids. Trimming removed 4 bases at V and 8 bases at J, with 18 bases between. Germline V gene sequence: CDR1 MDHEN, CDR2 SYDVKM. This CDR3 reads CASSSRQLRIDIQYF. DNA for the CDR3: TGTGCCAGCAGTTCCAGACAGCTAAGAATTGACATTCAGTACTTC.

This clonotype was seen a handful of times. J is TRBJ2-1 and V is TRBV19; 13 bases agree with TRBD2. J gave up 4 bases and V 6 bases, and 18 bases lay outside the gene matches. CDR3 length: 20 amino acids. The germline gives CDR1 LNHDA, CDR2 SQIVND (reference sequence). For the CDR3, the DNA is TGTGCCAGTAGGGGTTTTCAGACTAGCGGGGGGATCAAGCTATACAATGAGCAGTTCTTC. Translating it yields CASRGFQTSGGIKLYNEQFF.

This rearrangement joins TRBV10-3 to TRBJ1-4; D might be TRBD1 (5 bases). CDR1 is ENHRY and CDR2 is SYGVKD in the germline V gene. The CDR3 length is 15 residues. V gave up 6 bases and J gave up 4 bases, with 15 bases separating them. The CDR3 nucleotides read TGTGCCATCAGCCCCTTCCAGGGAGATAATGAAAAACTGTTTTTT. Its translation: CAISPFQGDNEKLFF.

The chain's CDR3 is CSAWTTTTYNEQFF. The DNA for the CDR3 is TGCAGTGCGTGGACTACCACGACCTACAATGAGCAGTTCTTC. V and J are TRBV20-1 and TRBJ2-1, with D possibly being TRBD2 (6 bases). CDR3 length: 14 amino acids. V was shortened by 6 bases and J by 2 bases, with 14 bases between the two germline ends. The germline gives CDR1 DFQATT, CDR2 SNEGSKA (reference sequence).

The chain couples TRBV20-1 to TRBJ2-3; D is ambiguous. This CDR3 is built from 15 residues. Germline V gene lookup returns CDR1 DFQATT and CDR2 SNEGSKA (reference sequence). V was clipped by 6 bases and J by 4 bases, with 20 bases between them. CDR3 nucleotides: TGCAGTGCGCAAAAGGTGCGCAGTCGTGCAGATACGCAGTATTTT. It yields the protein CSAQKVRSRADTQYF.

About this clonotype: Mismatch with germline at one junction end may stem from a read error. The gene calls are TRBV30 and TRBJ1-1; TRBD1 might be the D (5 bases). This CDR3 contains 12 residues. The germline V gene has CDR1 GTSNPN and CDR2 SVGIG (reference sequence). The CDR3 spells CAWSVSTSRGSF. The CDR3 DNA sequence: TGTGCCTGGAGTGTATCCACCTCCCGGGGGTCGTTT.

This clonotype came up a few times. The V and J genes are TRBV29-1 and TRBJ2-5; 12 nucleotides align to TRBD2. The J call may be wrong; the DNA end is better matched by TRBJ2-1. CDR1 is SQVTM, CDR2 ANQGSEA, per germline. The CDR3 totals 15 residues. The CDR3 protein is CSVEEETSGSLEQFF. CDR3 coding DNA: TGCAGCGTTGAAGAGGAGACTAGCGGGAGCCTTGAGCAGTTCTTC.

This rearrangement joins TRBV4-3 to TRBJ1-1, with D hard to call. The germline CDR1 and CDR2 sequences are LGHNA and YSLEER. Trimming removed 0 bases at V and 3 bases at J, with 8 bases between. The CDR3 has 14 residues. CDR3 protein: CASSQEPGHTEAFF. CDR3 DNA sequence: TGCGCCAGCAGCCAAGAGCCCGGGCACACTGAAGCTTTCTTT.